This T cell receptor beta chain was found in a study of blood T cell repertoires in COVID-19 (dated by TCRdb to about 2020). Context from the whole study: Samples covering the acute and convalescent phases of COVID-19 were provided by collaborators in the United States, Italy and Spain. The material from the prospective study consisted of cDNA or gDNA derived from T cells, B-cell-depleted T cells, or PBMCs. The dataset comprised deeply sampled blood TCRbeta repertoires from subjects exposed to, actively infected with, or recovered from COVID-19. The repertoires were released in a freely available public database intended as a resource for research on the immune response to SARS-CoV-2. Samples came from the ongoing ImmuneRACE study (first 160 participants) plus 1,254 subjects from 6 global collaborators. Nearly every sample came with metadata listing a de-identified subject ID, COVID-19 status, age in years and sex. Where available, HLA class I and class II types were taken from metadata supplied by the sample provider and were not determined by assay-based typing. On the study overall, not on this receptor specifically: Clinical and demographic metadata were provided uncurated, with the amount varying by source and participant.

This clone has just one count. Which antigen it targets is not known. Within one base of it there is no much larger clone, and no base qualities were kept. Each collaborating institution followed its own protocols to collect whole blood in K2EDTA tubes. For TCRbeta analysis, collaborators shipped samples in one of three forms: frozen whole blood, isolated PBMCs, or DNA extracted from either of those sample types. Trimming at the junction amounts to 4 bases on V and 1 base on J, and the germline ends lie 11 bases apart. The CDR3 measures 14 amino acids from cysteine to phenylalanine. The CDR3 DNA has 42 bases and is translated from base 1. Per the germline V gene, SGHRS is the CDR1 and YFSETQ is the CDR2. TCRbeta CDR3 regions were amplified from genomic DNA by means of the immunoSEQ Assay, a bias-controlled multiplex PCR. The authors processed their data as follows. The number of nucleated cells in each sample was estimated by amplification of reference gene primers within the assay. To quantify the absolute abundance of each unique TCRbeta CDR3 rearrangement, sequence reads were collapsed and filtered. Productive Simpson clonality was computed per sample as the square root of Simpson's diversity index over productive rearrangements. TCRdb stores this immuneACCESS table with in-frame sequences only. Part of the clones is absent; in the studies checked, under half of the shortfall reflects unresolved V genes, and no reason is known for the rest. That table is the source of V, J and clone size, and D and trimming were worked out from the DNA. This sample holds about 280,000 clones; over 75% were observed only once. The top ten constitute 4% to 6% of the sample.

The V gene is TRBV5-1 and the J gene is TRBJ1-1; a weak D assignment points to TRBD1 (6 bases agree). The source of this sequence is a man aged 50 or older with active or convalescent COVID-19. The specimen sequenced was peripheral blood. CDR3 protein: CASSEGGGNTEAFF. The DNA sequence reads TGCGCCAGCAGCGAGGGAGGGGGGAACACTGAAGCTTTCTTT.